The clone carrying this T cell receptor (beta chain) was seen a few times. The sample originates from a study of blood T cell repertoires in COVID-19. Study-level background: The samples span acute and convalescent COVID-19 from the United States, Italy and Spain.

The germline V gene encodes CDR1 LNHNV and CDR2 YYDKDF (reference sequence). V was trimmed by 1 base and J by 6 bases, leaving 15 bases between them. The CDR3 consists of 16 residues. In the authors' workflow: Amplification of reference gene primers was used by the study to estimate nucleated cell counts. TCRdb's table, derived via immunoSEQ multiplex PCR, lists solely in-frame clones and lacks some. V and J calls and clone size are as listed in that table; D and trimming were resolved from the DNA. The sample has 200,000 to 300,000 clones, about four fifths seen once. This clonotype was obtained from a man at least 80 years old with acute or convalescent COVID-19. Sequencing used peripheral blood. This chain uses TRBV15 with TRBJ2-2, with D perhaps matching TRBD2 (6 bases). CDR3 residues: CATSRARGLTAGELFF. For the CDR3, the DNA is TGTGCCACCAGCAGAGCGCGGGGCCTGACGGCCGGGGAGCTGTTTTTT.